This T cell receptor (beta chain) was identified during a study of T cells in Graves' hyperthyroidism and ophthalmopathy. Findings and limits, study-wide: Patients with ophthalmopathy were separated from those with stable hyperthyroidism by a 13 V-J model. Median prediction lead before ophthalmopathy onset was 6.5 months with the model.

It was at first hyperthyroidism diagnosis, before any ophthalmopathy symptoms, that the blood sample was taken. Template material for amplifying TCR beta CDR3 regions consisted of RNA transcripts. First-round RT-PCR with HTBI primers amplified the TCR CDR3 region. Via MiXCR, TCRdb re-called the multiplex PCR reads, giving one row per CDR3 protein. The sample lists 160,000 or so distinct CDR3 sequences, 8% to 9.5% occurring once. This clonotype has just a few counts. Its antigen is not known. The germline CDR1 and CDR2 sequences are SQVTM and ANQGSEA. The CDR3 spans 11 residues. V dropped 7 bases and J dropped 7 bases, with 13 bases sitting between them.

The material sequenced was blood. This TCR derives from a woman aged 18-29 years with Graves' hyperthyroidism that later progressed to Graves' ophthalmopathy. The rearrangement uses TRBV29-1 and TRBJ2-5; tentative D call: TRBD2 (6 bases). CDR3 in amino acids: CSAIVGGTQYF. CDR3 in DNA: TGCAGCGCGATAGTGGGGGGGACCCAGTACTTC.